This TCR beta chain was sequenced for a study of cytomegalovirus exposure and HLA in healthy donors. This clone was observed a few times. Looked up from germline, CDR1 is GTSNPN and CDR2 is SVGIG (reference sequence). Trimming cost V 1 base and J 1 base, with 10 bases left between them. The CDR3 runs 14 residues. With 60 Vbeta and 13 Jbeta primers, the PCR was carried out. This table comes from immunoSEQ multiplex PCR, and its TCRdb copy is limited to in-frame clones, with some not included. The sample has more than 110,000 clones; around 79% are singletons. The sequence was collected from a female donor in good health and CMV-seronegative. Sequencing was carried out using PBMCs. The chain couples TRBV30 to TRBJ1-1; D is uncertain. CDR3 in amino acids: CAWSGISWNTEAFF. The DNA of the CDR3 is TGTGCCTGGAGTGGAATCAGTTGGAACACTGAAGCTTTCTTT.